The 18 T cell receptor beta chains below come from one sample, sequenced in a study of cytomegalovirus exposure and HLA in healthy donors. Amplification used 60 Vbeta primers and 13 Jbeta primers. The table came from immunoSEQ multiplex PCR; TCRdb's copy has only in-frame clones and leaves some out. The repertoire holds under 200,000 clones, about 80% seen once, with under 2.5% in the top ten. The sequenced material came from PBMCs. The receptors here all came from a woman under 40 in good health and CMV-seropositive.

This clone was detected once. V usage is TRBV7-2 and J usage is TRBJ1-6; D remains unclear. Germline CDR1 SGHTA, CDR2 FQGNSA. The CDR3 has 13 residues. The V and J ends lost 5 bases and 7 bases respectively, with 9 bases between them. Here the CDR3 DNA reads TGTGCCAGCAGCACACTACCAAATTCACCCCTCCACTTT. This gives the protein CASSTLPNSPLHF.

V usage is TRBV7-8 and J usage is TRBJ1-2; TRBD1 might be the D (6 bases). The CDR3 loop spans 16 amino acids. Per the germline V gene, CDR1 is SGHVS and CDR2 is FQNEAQ. The V gene lost 3 bases and the J gene lost 5 bases, with 19 bases spanning the gap. CDR3 protein: CASSFTYRDVPYGYTF. In DNA form, the CDR3 reads TGTGCCAGCAGCTTCACCTACAGGGATGTACCTTATGGCTACACCTTC.

This chain links TRBV6-6 with TRBJ2-3; TRBD2 is a possible D gene (7 bases). Trimming pared 1 base from V and 4 bases from J, leaving 9 bases between. The length of the CDR3 is 14 residues. Germline V gene data show CDR1 as MNHNY and CDR2 as SVGAGI (reference sequence). CDR3 DNA sequence: TGTGCCAGCAGTTACTGGGGGGGCCCAGATACGCAGTATTTT. Protein product: CASSYWGGPDTQYF.

The V gene is TRBV4-1, the J gene TRBJ1-2; 7 bases are a match to TRBD1. CDR3 length: 19 amino acids. Germline assignment: CDR1 MGHRA and CDR2 YSYEKL. Germline trimming cut 0 bases from V and 1 base from J; bases unmatched to any gene: 14. The CDR3 nucleotides read TGCGCCAGCAGCCAAGATCACGGGGGACAGATGGTAGTTAACTATGGCTACACCTTC. Translation: CASSQDHGGQMVVNYGYTF.

This clone was seen once. The rearrangement joins TRBV5-6 to TRBJ2-5; D possibly corresponds to TRBD1 (5 bases). Germline V gives CDR1 SGHDT, CDR2 YYEEEE. This CDR3 region has 14 residues. With 0 bases removed from V and 3 bases from J, the gap between germline ends came to 9 bases. CDR3 DNA: TGTGCCAGCAGCTTGGTTAACAGGAAAGAGACCCAGTACTTC. This codes for CASSLVNRKETQYF.

The chain links TRBV5-6 to TRBJ2-7; D ambiguous. The V gene's germline CDR1 is SGHDT and CDR2 YYEEEE. Trimming left V 2 bases short and J 7 bases short, with 10 bases between. The CDR3 sequence is 12 residues long. The CDR3 DNA reads TGTGCCAGCAGCTTAACAGCCCTTGAGCAGTACTTC. It is translated as CASSLTALEQYF. Using reference TRBV5-6 and TRBJ2-7 for the parts outside the CDR3, the full variable domain is DAGVTQSPTHLIKTRGQQVTLRCSPKSGHDTVSWYQQALGQGPQFIFQYYEEEERQRGNFPDRFSGHQFPNYSSELNVNALLLGDSALYLCASSLTALEQYFGPGTRLTVT.

The V call is TRBV10-2, the J call TRBJ1-3, with a tentative D call TRBD1 (6 bases). This CDR3 has 16 residues. CDR1 and CDR2 (germline): WSHSY, SAAADI. V lost 8 bases, J lost 3 bases, and 20 bases lay in between. The CDR3 nucleotides are TGCGCCAGCCGGGGGGGCAGGGCACAGTTTGGAAACACCATATATTTT. Translated: CASRGGRAQFGNTIYF.

This sequence joins TRBV2 and TRBJ1-1; maybe TRBD1 (6 bases). V lost 2 bases to trimming and J lost 5 bases, with 15 bases between them. In germline, CDR1 is SNHLY, CDR2 FYNNEI. CDR3 length equals 15 residues. This CDR3 is CASSEQGPLSTEAFF. CDR3 DNA: TGTGCCAGCAGTGAACAGGGGCCACTATCAACTGAAGCTTTCTTT.

V is TRBV29-1 and J is TRBJ1-1, with a tentative D call TRBD1 (5 bases). Germline V lookup: CDR1 SQVTM, CDR2 ANQGSEA. The V and J ends lost 8 bases and 8 bases respectively, with 18 bases between them. The CDR3 has 12 amino acids. The CDR3 sequence: CSSKPGHQEAFF. As DNA, the CDR3 is TGCAGCTCTAAGCCAGGGCATCAAGAAGCTTTCTTT.

This clone was detected only once. The chain joins TRBV19 to TRBJ1-2; weak D call: TRBD1 (5 bases). The germline CDR1 and CDR2 sequences are LNHDA and SQIVND (reference sequence). Trimming stripped 5 bases from V and 4 bases from J, with 11 bases between. CDR3 length: 13 residues. The CDR3 sequence: CASSWGGGYGYTF. Here the CDR3 DNA reads TGTGCCAGTAGTTGGGGCGGCGGCTATGGCTACACCTTC.

The V and J genes are TRBV11-2 and TRBJ2-1, with 8 bases lining up with TRBD2. The CDR3 spans 13 residues. V trimming: 5 bases; J trimming: 9 bases; junction bases outside the gene matches: 6. Per germline, CDR1 SGHAT and CDR2 FQNNGV. The CDR3 loop reads CASSTRGVSEQFF. The CDR3 region has the DNA TGTGCCAGCAGCACGCGGGGGGTGAGTGAGCAGTTCTTC.

This chain uses TRBV5-1 with TRBJ1-1; 7 bases are a match to TRBD1. V gave up 4 bases and J gave up 4 bases; unmatched junction bases: 7. Germline V gene sequence: CDR1 SGHRS, CDR2 YFSETQ. The CDR3 has 14 amino acids. Here the CDR3 DNA reads TGCGCCAGCAGCGCCGGGACAGTTCTCACTGAAGCTTTCTTT. Amino acid sequence: CASSAGTVLTEAFF. The whole variable domain, remainder taken from reference TRBV5-1 and TRBJ1-1, is KAGVTQTPRYLIKTRGQQVTLSCSPISGHRSVSWYQQTPGQGLQFLFEYFSETQRNKGNFPGRFSGRQFSNSRSEMNVSTLELGDSALYLCASSAGTVLTEAFFGQGTRLTVV.

This clone was seen once. The rearrangement links TRBV5-1 to TRBJ2-3; unclear D gene. Germline V gives CDR1 SGHRS, CDR2 YFSETQ. The V gene lost 1 base and the J gene lost 2 bases, with 8 bases spanning the gap. The CDR3 totals 14 residues. CDR3 protein: CASSLKADTDTQYF. Written as DNA, the CDR3 is TGCGCCAGCAGCTTGAAGGCGGACACAGATACGCAGTATTTT.

The chain employs TRBV19 and TRBJ1-5; 8 bases map to TRBD1. The CDR3 spans 15 residues. J gave up 5 bases and V 5 bases, and 8 bases lay outside the gene matches. Looked up from germline, CDR1 is LNHDA and CDR2 is SQIVND (reference sequence). The DNA of the CDR3 is TGTGCCAGTAGTCCCCAAGACAGGGGCTATCAGCCCCAGCATTTT. Protein: CASSPQDRGYQPQHF.

The rearrangement uses TRBV5-1 and TRBJ2-5; 13 bases are a match to TRBD2. After removal of 7 bases from V and 1 base from J, the junction contained 4 bases not matched to a gene. The CDR3 has 15 amino acids. Germline loops: CDR1 SGHRS, CDR2 YFSETQ. CDR3 sequence reads: CASGRLAGGQETQYF. CDR3 DNA: TGCGCCAGCGGTCGACTAGCGGGAGGCCAAGAGACCCAGTACTTC.

The chain employs TRBV7-9 and TRBJ2-1; TRBD2 agrees at 12 bases. After removal of 7 bases from V and 9 bases from J, the junction contained 10 bases not matched to a gene. Germline-derived CDR1 and CDR2 are SEHNR and FQNEAQ (reference sequence). The CDR3 extends over 15 amino acids. The CDR3, as DNA: TGTGCCAGCACCGTAACAGGACTAGCGGGACGTGAGCAGTTCTTC. This encodes CASTVTGLAGREQFF.

The count of this clone is one. V gene TRBV10-1 combines with J gene TRBJ2-1, with D possibly matching TRBD2 (5 bases). Trimming left V 4 bases short and J 6 bases short, with 10 bases between. CDR3 length: 13 residues. The V gene's germline CDR1 is WNHNN and CDR2 SYGVQD (reference sequence). CDR3 amino acids: CASSGASSNEQFF. CDR3 coding DNA: TGCGCCAGCAGTGGGGCTAGCAGCAATGAGCAGTTCTTC.

The V gene is TRBV18, the J gene TRBJ1-1; 7 positions agree with TRBD1. The CDR3 length is 15 residues. The V segment lost 0 bases and the J segment 2 bases; nucleotides outside the gene matches: 3. The germline CDR1 and CDR2 sequences are KGHSH and LQKENI. The CDR3 DNA sequence: TGTGCCAGCTCACCACCGGCAGGGGGAAACACTGAAGCTTTCTTT. Encoded protein: CASSPPAGGNTEAFF.